Shown below are 27 T cell receptor beta chains from a single sample sequenced in a study of T-cell memory formation after mild COVID-19. TCRdb passed the 5' RACE reads through MiXCR, listing each CDR3 protein once. The table includes 500,000 to 650,000 distinct CDR3 sequences, roughly 20% detected once. Input material: PBMCs or a T cell subset sorted from them (not recorded which). These receptors were collected from an adult woman who had mild COVID-19 (a few samples of this study predate the infection). Cell type and time point are not known.

J is TRBJ2-3 and V is TRBV5-1, with 7 positions matching TRBD2. Trimming took 4 bases from V and 3 from J; bases not matched to a gene: 17. The CDR3 has 18 residues. Germline V CDR1 and CDR2: SGHRS, YFSETQ. In DNA, the CDR3 is TGCGCCAGCAGCCCCCGCGGGGGAACTTTGGGGTGGACAGATACGCAGTATTTT. This codes for CASSPRGGTLGWTDTQYF. The full variable domain, in which reference TRBV5-1 and TRBJ2-3 provide the parts outside the CDR3, is KAGVTQTPRYLIKTRGQQVTLSCSPISGHRSVSWYQQTPGQGLQFLFEYFSETQRNKGNFPGRFSGRQFSNSRSEMNVSTLELGDSALYLCASSPRGGTLGWTDTQYFGPGTRLTVL.

In DNA form, the CDR3 reads TGCGCCAGCAGCCAAGACCTAGCGGGAGCGGTAGATACGCAGTATTTT. Translation: CASSQDLAGAVDTQYF. The chain carries TRBV4-3 and TRBJ2-3, with 10 bases lining up with TRBD2. V lost 0 bases, J lost 5 bases, and 5 bases stayed unmatched. This CDR3 contains 16 residues. The germline gives CDR1 LGHNA, CDR2 YSLEER.

V and J are TRBV11-2 and TRBJ2-5, with 7 nucleotides matching TRBD1. The germline CDR1 and CDR2 sequences are SGHAT and FQNNGV. V gave up 4 bases and J gave up 3 bases; unmatched junction bases: 5. The CDR3 is 14 residues long. The CDR3 DNA reads TGTGCCAGCAGCTGGAACAGGGGAGAAGAGACCCAGTACTTC. Protein sequence: CASSWNRGEETQYF.

In this sample, this clonotype turned up a few times. The chain employs TRBV30 and TRBJ2-4, with TRBD1 matching 7 bases. J was trimmed by 4 bases and V by 3 bases; bases with no gene match: 3. Looked up from germline, CDR1 is GTSNPN and CDR2 is SVGIG (reference sequence). The CDR3 consists of 13 residues. For the CDR3, the DNA is TGTGCCTGGAGCCTACAGGGGAAAAACATTCAGTACTTC. Residues: CAWSLQGKNIQYF.

This clonotype was seen only a few times. CDR3 DNA: TGTGCCAGCAGTTACTCGATTTCCAGGACTAGCGGGGGGGCTAGGCTCCAGTACTTC. The encoded protein is CASSYSISRTSGGARLQYF. V gene TRBV6-2 or TRBV6-3 combines with J gene TRBJ2-5, with 15 bases identical to TRBD2. CDR1 and CDR2 from the germline V gene are MNHEY and SVGEGT. V lost 0 bases, J lost 10 bases, and 15 bases stayed unmatched. The CDR3 is 19 residues long.

CDR3 protein: CASSSRGRGQETQYF. CDR3 coding DNA: TGTGCCAGCAGCTCTCGTGGGAGGGGACAAGAGACCCAGTACTTC. The J gene is TRBJ2-5, the V gene TRBV5-6, with 7 nucleotides matching TRBD2. The CDR3 is 15 residues long. CDR1 and CDR2 from the germline V gene are SGHDT and YYEEEE. The J segment lost 2 bases and the V segment lost 3 bases, leaving 7 bases of the junction unmatched.

This chain links TRBV29-1 with TRBJ2-1; 8 bases align to TRBD1. With V trimmed by 2 bases and J by 15 bases, 12 bases remained unmatched. The CDR3 has 13 residues. CDR1 is SQVTM, CDR2 ANQGSEA, per germline. The CDR3 DNA sequence: TGCAGCGTTGAACCAAACGGTGGACAGGGACGGTTCTTC. Its translation is CSVEPNGGQGRFF.

The chain combines TRBV9 with TRBJ1-5, with D perhaps matching TRBD1 (6 bases). The germline CDR1 and CDR2 sequences are SGDLS and YYNGEE. Trimming stripped 0 bases from V and 4 bases from J, with 14 bases between. This CDR3 spans 16 amino acids. The chain's CDR3 is CASSVGGGRGNQPQHF. The CDR3, as DNA: TGTGCCAGCAGCGTAGGAGGGGGACGAGGAAATCAGCCCCAGCATTTT.

This clonotype was seen only a few times. J is TRBJ2-2 and V is TRBV24-1; D tentatively fits TRBD1 or TRBD2 (8 bases each). Germline values: CDR1 KGHDR, CDR2 SFDVKD. The CDR3 is 17 amino acids. Trimming removed 9 bases at V and 0 bases at J, with 19 bases between. For the CDR3, the DNA is TGTGCCACCGGCGGGGGGCAGGGGGCACCGAACACCGGGGAGCTGTTTTTT. This sequence encodes CATGGGQGAPNTGELFF.

The genes are TRBV24-1 and TRBJ1-2; 7 bases align to TRBD1. The CDR3 extends over 14 amino acids. Germline CDR1 reads KGHDR; CDR2 reads SFDVKD. V lost 4 bases and J lost 3; bases outside the gene matches: 4. The CDR3 is CATSDPGQDYGYTF. CDR3 bases: TGTGCCACCAGTGACCCTGGACAGGACTATGGCTACACCTTC.

This clonotype has just one count. The V gene is TRBV6-2 or TRBV6-3, the J gene TRBJ2-3; D is unclear. The CDR3 length is 15 residues. The germline V gene encodes CDR1 MNHEY and CDR2 SVGEGT. Between the trimmed V and J ends, which lost 0 bases and 4 bases, there was a span of 11 bases. The CDR3 DNA reads as TGTGCCAGCAGTTACTCAATAGGGTTTCCAGATACGCAGTATTTT. The encoded protein is CASSYSIGFPDTQYF.

This clonotype was counted a few times. J is TRBJ1-4 and V is TRBV12-3 or TRBV12-4; no clear D. Trimming shortened V by 6 bases and J by 7 bases, and 12 bases separated the two germline ends. The CDR3 covers 13 residues. In DNA, the CDR3 is TGTGCCAGCAGCCCCCCCCCATTTGAAAAACTGTTTTTT. Translated, it gives CASSPPPFEKLFF.

V and J are TRBV5-1 and TRBJ2-1; 15 bases are a match to TRBD2. The V gene end was trimmed by 4 bases and the J gene end by 6 bases; junction bases not matched to a gene: 17. The CDR3 is 20 amino acids. Germline V gene lookup returns CDR1 SGHRS and CDR2 YFSETQ. The CDR3 DNA is TGCGCCAGCAGCCGGACTAGCGGGGGGGCGAAAGGAATGGCAGGCAATGAGCAGTTCTTC. Translation: CASSRTSGGAKGMAGNEQFF. Combining the CDR3 with reference TRBV5-1 and TRBJ2-1 gives the whole variable domain KAGVTQTPRYLIKTRGQQVTLSCSPISGHRSVSWYQQTPGQGLQFLFEYFSETQRNKGNFPGRFSGRQFSNSRSEMNVSTLELGDSALYLCASSRTSGGAKGMAGNEQFFGPGTRLTVL.

The DNA of the CDR3 is TGTGCCAGCAACGGGGCCGATGGCTACACCTTC. Protein: CASNGADGYTF. The chain links TRBV7-9 to TRBJ1-2, with D tentatively TRBD1 (5 bases). This CDR3 spans 11 amino acids. The germline V gene has CDR1 SEHNR and CDR2 FQNEAQ (reference sequence). Trimming cost V 7 bases and J 6 bases, with 9 bases left between them.

This clonotype was picked up many times. The chain links TRBV3-1 to TRBJ2-5, with D possibly being TRBD2 (7 bases). Trimming took 5 bases from V and 5 from J, leaving 21 bases between them. The length of the CDR3 is 16 residues. In germline, CDR1 is LGHDT, CDR2 YNNKEL (reference sequence). This CDR3 reads CASSFRGARSGETQYF. As DNA, the CDR3 is TGTGCCAGCAGCTTCCGGGGGGCCAGGTCCGGGGAGACCCAGTACTTC.

V is TRBV7-3 and J is TRBJ2-2; D not certain. Germline V gene data show CDR1 as SGHTA and CDR2 as FQGTGA. Trimming stripped 8 bases from V and 4 bases from J, with 11 bases between. The CDR3 contains 13 residues. The CDR3 loop is CASGSRSTGELFF. As DNA, the CDR3 is TGTGCCAGCGGAAGCCGGAGCACCGGGGAGCTGTTTTTT.

V gene TRBV9 combines with J gene TRBJ2-7, with TRBD1 matching over 8 bases. This CDR3 region has 14 residues. V lost 4 bases to trimming and J lost 5 bases; unmatched junction nucleotides: 8. Looked up from germline, CDR1 is SGDLS and CDR2 is YYNGEE. The CDR3 reads CASSNGQGRNEQYF. The CDR3 DNA is TGTGCCAGCAGCAATGGACAGGGTCGAAACGAGCAGTACTTC.

The genes are TRBV5-4 and TRBJ1-6, with D perhaps TRBD1 (5 bases). Germline lookup yields CDR1 SGHNT and CDR2 YYREEE (reference sequence). Between the trimmed V and J ends, which lost 10 bases and 7 bases, there was a span of 15 bases. CDR3 size: 13 residues. CDR3 bases: TGTGCCGGAGGGACGGGGGAGAATTCACCCCTCCACTTT. It yields the protein CAGGTGENSPLHF.

This clonotype showed up just a few times. V gene TRBV18 combines with J gene TRBJ2-7, with TRBD2 as a possible D gene (7 bases). CDR1 KGHSH and CDR2 LQKENI come from the germline V gene. Between the trimmed V and J ends, which lost 3 bases and 2 bases, there was a span of 17 bases. The CDR3 sequence is 16 residues long. CDR3 sequence reads: CASSPSGGAMTYEQYF. The CDR3 nucleotides are TGTGCCAGCTCACCCTCTGGGGGGGCGATGACCTACGAGCAGTACTTC.

This clonotype was counted a few times. The chain recombines TRBV5-5 with TRBJ1-5; D gene unclear. This CDR3 spans 17 amino acids. Germline V CDR1 and CDR2: SGHKS, YYEKEE (reference sequence). V was cut by 0 bases and J by 0 bases, with 13 bases left in between. This chain's CDR3 is CASSLAPGRFSNQPQHF. For the CDR3, the DNA is TGTGCCAGCAGCTTGGCCCCGGGGAGATTTAGCAATCAGCCCCAGCATTTT.

This clonotype turned up a few times. Mismatch with germline at one junction end may stem from a read error. V usage is TRBV7-8 and J usage is TRBJ2-5; 7 nucleotides line up with TRBD1. This CDR3 comprises 13 residues. Germline CDR1 SGHVS, CDR2 FQNEAQ. In nucleotides, the CDR3 is TGTGCCAGCAGCGAGGGACAGCGCCTCGAGTCCGCCTTC. It codes for CASSEGQRLESAF.

The V call is TRBV4-1, the J call TRBJ1-2, with D unresolved. Trimming took 3 bases from V and 6 from J, leaving 20 bases between them. Germline V lookup: CDR1 MGHRA, CDR2 YSYEKL. CDR3 length: 16 residues. CDR3 loop: CASSQARRAGLDGYTF. CDR3 nucleotide sequence: TGCGCCAGCAGCCAGGCCCGACGGGCCGGGTTAGATGGCTACACCTTC.

This clonotype was detected many times. The chain recombines TRBV30 with TRBJ2-5, with TRBD2 matching over 9 bases. J lost 5 bases, V lost 5 bases, and 6 bases had no gene match. The CDR3 runs 13 residues. Germline assignment: CDR1 GTSNPN and CDR2 SVGIG (reference sequence). CDR3 sequence (DNA): TGTGCCTGGGGGGGACTAGCAAAGGAGACCCAGTACTTC. Translated, it gives CAWGGLAKETQYF.

This chain uses TRBV12-3 or TRBV12-4 with TRBJ2-7; D remains ambiguous. The length of the CDR3 is 16 residues. Trimming stripped 0 bases from V and 3 bases from J, with 15 bases between. The CDR3 region is CASSLARELVNYEQYF. CDR3 DNA sequence: TGTGCCAGCAGTTTAGCGCGTGAGTTAGTCAACTACGAGCAGTACTTC.

This clonotype has just a few counts. This chain joins TRBV12-3 or TRBV12-4 and TRBJ1-1; 9 bases align to TRBD1. This CDR3 region has 16 residues. Trimming at V came to 3 bases and at J to 2 bases, leaving 7 bases not matched to a gene. This CDR3 reads CASSFSPGQGNTEAFF. As DNA, the CDR3 is TGTGCCAGCAGTTTTTCCCCGGGACAGGGTAACACTGAAGCTTTCTTT.

The CDR3 DNA reads as TGTGCCAGCAGCTTAGTCGGGGAGACGGCTTTCTTT. Translating gives CASSLVGETAFF. This chain joins TRBV7-2 and TRBJ1-1; no clear D. The CDR3 spans 12 residues. Looked up from germline, CDR1 is SGHTA and CDR2 is FQGNSA. The V end lost 1 base, the J end lost 11 bases, and 11 bases lay between the germline ends.

The gene calls are TRBV9 and TRBJ2-1, with D possibly being TRBD1 (7 bases). V lost 4 bases and J 7 bases, leaving 24 bases between the germline ends. There are 17 residues in the CDR3. CDR1 and CDR2 (germline): SGDLS, YYNGEE. The CDR3 protein is CASSSGDRARLKNEQFF. DNA of the CDR3: TGTGCCAGCAGCTCGGGAGACAGGGCAAGGTTGAAGAATGAGCAGTTCTTC. Looking up the rest from reference TRBV9 and TRBJ2-1 gives the full variable domain: DSGVTQTPKHLITATGQRVTLRCSPRSGDLSVYWYQQSLDQGLQFLIQYYNGEERAKGNILERFSAQQFPDLHSELNLSSLELGDSALYFCASSSGDRARLKNEQFFGPGTRLTVL.